This T cell receptor (beta chain) was captured in a study of cytomegalovirus exposure and HLA in healthy donors. Study background: Genetic ancestry analysis placed under 90% of the 400 or so donors that were genotyped in the Caucasian-associated cluster. Study observations and caveats: Listed as cytomegalovirus-associated were approximately 160 TCR beta chains. Some V segments (TRBV6-2 and TRBV6-3 among them) were excluded as indistinguishable.

Germline V gives CDR1 MDHEN, CDR2 SYDVKM. Trimming removed 3 bases from V and 5 bases from J, with 22 bases in between. The CDR3 is 17 amino acids. Healthy bone marrow donors made up the cohort. 60 Vbeta and 13 Jbeta primers were used in PCR. Profiling relied on immunoSEQ multiplex PCR, and the TCRdb table lists in-frame clones only, not all of them. The table shows about 190,000 clones, with approximately 80% occurring only once. This clone was counted once. What it recognizes is unknown. The chain recombines TRBV28 with TRBJ2-5; the D gene is possibly TRBD1 (7 bases). The specimen was PBMCs. This TCR was sampled from a woman aged 25 to 39 in good health and CMV-seropositive. CDR3 region: CASSFGRGTLEVETQYF. The DNA of the CDR3 is TGTGCCAGCAGTTTTGGCAGGGGGACTCTTGAGGTGGAGACCCAGTACTTC. The full variable domain, with the rest looked up from reference TRBV28 and TRBJ2-5, is DVKVTQSSRYLVKRTGEKVFLECVQDMDHENMFWYRQDPGLGLRLIYFSYDVKMKEKGDIPEGYSVSREKKERFSLILESASTNQTSMYLCASSFGRGTLEVETQYFGPGTRLLVL.